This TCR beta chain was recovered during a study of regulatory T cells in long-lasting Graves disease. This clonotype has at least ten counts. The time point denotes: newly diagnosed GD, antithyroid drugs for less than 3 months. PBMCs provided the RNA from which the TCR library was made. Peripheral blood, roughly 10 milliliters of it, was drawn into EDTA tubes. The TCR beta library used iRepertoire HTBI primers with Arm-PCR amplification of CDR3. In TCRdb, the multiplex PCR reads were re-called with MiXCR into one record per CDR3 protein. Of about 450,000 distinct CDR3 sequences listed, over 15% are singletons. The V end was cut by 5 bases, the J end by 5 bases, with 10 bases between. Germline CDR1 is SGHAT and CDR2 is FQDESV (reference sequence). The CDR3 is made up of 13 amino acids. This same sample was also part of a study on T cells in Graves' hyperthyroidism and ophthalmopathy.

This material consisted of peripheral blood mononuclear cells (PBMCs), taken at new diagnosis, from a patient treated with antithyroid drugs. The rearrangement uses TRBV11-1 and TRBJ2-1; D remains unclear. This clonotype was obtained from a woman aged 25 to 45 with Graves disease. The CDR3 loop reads CASSPNVHNEQFF. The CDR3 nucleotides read TGTGCCAGCAGCCCCAACGTCCACAATGAGCAGTTCTTC.